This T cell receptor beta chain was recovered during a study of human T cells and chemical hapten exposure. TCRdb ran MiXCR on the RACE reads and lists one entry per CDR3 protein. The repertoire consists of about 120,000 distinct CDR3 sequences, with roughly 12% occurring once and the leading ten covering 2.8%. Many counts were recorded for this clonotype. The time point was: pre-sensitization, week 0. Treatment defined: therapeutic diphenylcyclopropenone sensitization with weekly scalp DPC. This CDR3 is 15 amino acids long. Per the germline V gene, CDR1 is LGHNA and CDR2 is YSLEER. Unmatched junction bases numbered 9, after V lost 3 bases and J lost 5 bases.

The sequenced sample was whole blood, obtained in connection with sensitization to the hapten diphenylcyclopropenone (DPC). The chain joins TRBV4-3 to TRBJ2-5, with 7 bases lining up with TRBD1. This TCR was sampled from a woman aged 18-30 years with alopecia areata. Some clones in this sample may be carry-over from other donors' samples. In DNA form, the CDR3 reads TGCGCCAGCAGCCAGTCACAGGGGACGTATGAGACCCAGTACTTC. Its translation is CASSQSQGTYETQYF.